Below are 4 T cell receptor beta chains sequenced from a single sample in a study of OX40 agonist ivuxolimab in advanced cancers. This table comes from immunoSEQ multiplex PCR, and its TCRdb copy is limited to in-frame clones, with some not included. The sample shows 35,000 or so clones, roughly 89% of them seen only once. The specimen was CD4+ or CD8+ T cells sorted from blood, collected in a trial of the OX40 agonist ivuxolimab. These receptors were collected from an adult with an advanced solid tumor such as melanoma, head and neck, liver or kidney cancer.

This clone was observed a few times. The V and J genes are TRBV7-9 and TRBJ1-1; D unresolved. The length of the CDR3 is 12 residues. V shed 3 bases and J shed 7 bases, with 9 bases lying between them. CDR1 and CDR2 from the germline V gene are SEHNR and FQNEAQ (reference sequence). CDR3 nucleotides: TGTGCCAGCAGCTTTGAGGACGGTGAAGCTTTCTTT. Amino acid sequence: CASSFEDGEAFF.

This chain joins TRBV11-3 and TRBJ2-1, with 7 bases that match TRBD2. Germline CDR1 reads SGHNT; CDR2 reads YENEEA. The V and J ends lost 1 base and 9 bases, in that order; junction bases with no gene match: 9. The CDR3 has 15 residues. The CDR3 region has the DNA TGTGCCAGCAGCTTAGGTCGCGGGAGTAATTCTGAGCAGTTCTTC. It is translated as CASSLGRGSNSEQFF.

This clone was observed a single time. The chain couples TRBV7-2 to TRBJ2-3, with 11 bases identical to TRBD2. This CDR3 has 18 amino acids. The germline V gene has CDR1 SGHTA and CDR2 FQGNSA. Trimming removed 5 bases from V and 6 bases from J; junction bases left unmatched: 16. The CDR3 DNA reads as TGTGCCAGCAGCCCTAGGGGGCTAGCGGGAGGAGGTATGGATACGCAGTATTTT. Encoded protein: CASSPRGLAGGGMDTQYF. Full variable domain (outside the CDR3, taken from reference TRBV7-2 and TRBJ2-3): GAGVSQSPSNKVTEKGKDVELRCDPISGHTALYWYRQSLGQGLEFLIYFQGNSAPDKSGLPSDRFSAERTGGSVSTLTIQRTQQEDSAVYLCASSPRGLAGGGMDTQYFGPGTRLTVL.

This clone was counted once. The chain employs TRBV30 and TRBJ2-5, with D possibly matching TRBD2 (6 bases). This CDR3 is 13 amino acids long. Germline V lookup: CDR1 GTSNPN, CDR2 SVGIG (reference sequence). V was clipped by 2 bases and J by 13 bases, with 20 bases between them. CDR3 residues: CAWSPGAGQHRYF. CDR3 DNA: TGTGCCTGGAGTCCGGGAGCGGGCCAGCATCGGTACTTC. The variable domain in full, completed from reference TRBV30 and TRBJ2-5, reads SQTIHQWPATLVQPVGSPLSLECTVEGTSNPNLYWYRQAAGRGLQLLFYSVGIGQISSEVPQNLSASRPQDRQFILSSKKLLLSDSGFYLCAWSPGAGQHRYFGPGTRLLVL.